The present T cell receptor beta chain was sequenced within a study of OX40 agonist ivuxolimab in advanced cancers. Using immunoSEQ multiplex PCR, the repertoire was profiled, and TCRdb retains in-frame clones only, with some absent. Among 45,000 to 50,000 clones listed, around nine tenths were seen once. The J segment lost 12 bases and the V segment lost 8 bases, leaving 13 bases of the junction unmatched. This CDR3 region has 14 residues. Germline V gene data show CDR1 as MGHDK and CDR2 as SYGVNS. The rearrangement links TRBV25-1 to TRBJ2-1, with TRBD2 matching over 10 bases. The receptor was derived from an adult with an advanced solid tumor such as melanoma, head and neck, liver or kidney cancer. This specimen consisted of CD4+ or CD8+ T cells sorted from blood, obtained in a trial of the OX40 agonist ivuxolimab. CDR3 region: CASSQREGDRRQFF. CDR3 coding DNA: TGTGCCAGCTCTCAGCGGGAGGGCGATCGGAGGCAGTTCTTC.